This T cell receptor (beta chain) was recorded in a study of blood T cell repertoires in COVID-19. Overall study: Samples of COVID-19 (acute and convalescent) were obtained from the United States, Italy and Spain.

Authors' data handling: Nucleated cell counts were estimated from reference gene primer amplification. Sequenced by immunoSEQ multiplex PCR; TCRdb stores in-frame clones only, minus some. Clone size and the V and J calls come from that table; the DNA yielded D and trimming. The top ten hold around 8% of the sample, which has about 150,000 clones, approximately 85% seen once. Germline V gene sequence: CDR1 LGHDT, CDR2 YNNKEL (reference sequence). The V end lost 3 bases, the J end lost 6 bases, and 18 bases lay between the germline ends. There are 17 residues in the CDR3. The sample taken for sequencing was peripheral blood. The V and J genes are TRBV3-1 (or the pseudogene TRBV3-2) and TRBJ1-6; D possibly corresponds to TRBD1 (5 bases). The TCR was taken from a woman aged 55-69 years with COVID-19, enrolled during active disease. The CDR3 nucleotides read TGTGCCAGCAGCCACGGGGGTAGCGGCGGGCTTAATTCACCCCTCCACTTT. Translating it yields CASSHGGSGGLNSPLHF.